This T cell receptor beta chain was found in a study of technical replicates of blood from several donors. V dropped 3 bases and J dropped 7; count of bases not matched to a gene: 10. CDR1 and CDR2 from the germline V gene are SGDLS and YYNGEE. This CDR3 contains 14 residues. Assay used: immunoSEQ multiplex PCR; TCRdb lists only in-frame clones, some missing. The sample carries under 70,000 clones, roughly nine tenths recorded once. V usage is TRBV9 and J usage is TRBJ2-7; 7 nucleotides match TRBD2. The sequenced sample consisted of T cells isolated from PBMCs. This clonotype originated in a human donor in good health. CDR3 coding DNA: TGTGCCAGCAGCGGAACTAGCGAAATGGGTGAGCAGTACTTC. Residues: CASSGTSEMGEQYF.